These T cell receptor beta chains were read from a single sample in a study of blood T cells in healthy people across ages. In TCRdb, the 5' RACE reads were re-called with MiXCR into one record per CDR3 protein. There are about 970,000 distinct CDR3 sequences in the sample; about 51% occur only once, and over 20% lies in the top ten. The sample consisted of blood. Every receptor here comes from a woman in her sixties in good health. The CDR3 runs from the conserved cysteine through the conserved F or W. Fields, in order: CDR3 protein, CDR3 DNA, J gene, clone size, D gene, V gene. The D gene is left open where the match is weak. Size is omitted from some rows. Given values are once, few, many or a class for expanded clones.

CATSRGAVYEQYF,TGTGCCACCAGCAGAGGGGCAGTCTACGAGCAGTACTTC,TRBJ2-7,few,-,TRBV15
CASSQRPGTTDTQYF,TGCGCCAGCAGCCAAAGGCCTGGGACCACAGATACGCAGTATTTT,TRBJ2-3,many,-,TRBV4-1
CSVALGGNYGYTF,TGCAGCGTTGCCCTTGGTGGGAACTATGGCTACACCTTC,TRBJ1-2,-,-,TRBV29-1
CASSPRTSGRANTGELFF,TGTGCCAGCAGCCCGAGGACTAGCGGGAGGGCCAACACCGGGGAGCTGTTTTTT,TRBJ2-2,once,TRBD2,TRBV7-9
CVSSVGLQDTDTQYF,TGTGTCAGCAGCGTAGGCTTACAGGACACAGATACGCAGTATTTT,TRBJ2-3,-,-,TRBV9
CASRASPGNEQFF,TGTGCCAGCAGGGCCTCCCCGGGCAATGAGCAGTTCTTC,TRBJ2-1,-,-,TRBV7-2
CASSLVLARYNEQYF,TGTGCCAGCAGTTTAGTACTAGCGAGGTACAATGAGCAGTACTTC,TRBJ2-7,-,TRBD2,TRBV28
CASSLTASSTEAFF,TGTGCCAGCAGCTTAACGGCGAGTAGCACTGAAGCTTTCTTT,TRBJ1-1,few,-,TRBV7-3
CASSLEAGASYEQYF,TGTGCCAGCAGCTTAGAGGCAGGGGCCTCCTACGAGCAGTACTTC,TRBJ2-7,-,-,TRBV7-8
CASSTGRTNYEQYF,TGTGCCAGCTCCACTGGACGAACGAACTACGAGCAGTACTTC,TRBJ2-7,few,-,TRBV28
CASSYAGTGGYEQYF,TGTGCCAGCTCTTACGCCGGGACAGGGGGCTACGAGCAGTACTTC,TRBJ2-7,few,TRBD1,TRBV18
CSAPPVAGGRETQYF,TGCAGTGCTCCTCCAGTAGCGGGGGGCCGAGAGACCCAGTACTTC,TRBJ2-5,once,TRBD2,TRBV20-1
CAISDPLVATDTQYF,TGTGCCATCAGTGATCCCCTAGTTGCCACAGATACGCAGTATTTT,TRBJ2-3,-,-,TRBV10-3
CASSFGRQETQYF,TGTGCCAGCAGTTTTGGGCGCCAAGAGACCCAGTACTTC,TRBJ2-5,many,-,TRBV12-3/TRBV12-4
CASSQGMTGTGEQNIQYF,TGCGCCAGCAGCCAGGGAATGACCGGGACAGGTGAACAAAACATTCAGTACTTC,TRBJ2-4,once,TRBD1,TRBV4-3
CSAAGLIQSSYNSPLHF,TGCAGTGCCGCAGGTTTAATCCAAAGCTCCTATAATTCACCCCTCCACTTT,TRBJ1-6,few,-,TRBV20-1
CASSPGLAGPETQYF,TGTGCCAGCAGTCCAGGACTAGCGGGACCGGAGACCCAGTACTTC,TRBJ2-5,-,TRBD2,TRBV27
CASSQVKDTQYF,TGCGCCAGCAGCCAAGTAAAAGATACGCAGTATTTT,TRBJ2-3,-,-,TRBV3-1
CASSFTLPTDTQYF,TGCGCCAGCAGCTTTACCCTACCCACAGATACGCAGTATTTT,TRBJ2-3,-,-,TRBV5-1
CASSLTRGRDTDTQYF,TGTGCCAGCAGCTTAACTAGGGGTCGGGACACAGATACGCAGTATTTT,TRBJ2-3,-,-,TRBV7-9
CASSLTGGSSDTQYF,TGCGCCAGCAGCTTGACGGGGGGGTCGTCGGATACGCAGTATTTT,TRBJ2-3,few,TRBD2,TRBV5-1
CASATPRKSSYEQYF,TGTGCCAGCGCCACTCCCAGGAAGAGCTCCTACGAGCAGTACTTC,TRBJ2-7,once,-,TRBV27
CASSVAIAGAGQETQYF,TGTGCCAGCAGCGTAGCGATAGCGGGAGCGGGGCAAGAGACCCAGTACTTC,TRBJ2-5,-,TRBD2,TRBV9
CASSRSRENEQFF,TGCGCCAGCAGCCGCTCTAGGGAGAATGAGCAGTTCTTC,TRBJ2-1,-,-,TRBV5-1
CSVVDRGGEYQPQHF,TGCAGCGTTGTGGACAGGGGCGGTGAGTATCAGCCCCAGCATTTT,TRBJ1-5,-,TRBD1,TRBV29-1
CASSFLGQGRDEQFF,TGCGCCAGCAGCTTCTTAGGACAGGGGAGGGATGAGCAGTTCTTC,TRBJ2-1,-,TRBD1,TRBV5-1